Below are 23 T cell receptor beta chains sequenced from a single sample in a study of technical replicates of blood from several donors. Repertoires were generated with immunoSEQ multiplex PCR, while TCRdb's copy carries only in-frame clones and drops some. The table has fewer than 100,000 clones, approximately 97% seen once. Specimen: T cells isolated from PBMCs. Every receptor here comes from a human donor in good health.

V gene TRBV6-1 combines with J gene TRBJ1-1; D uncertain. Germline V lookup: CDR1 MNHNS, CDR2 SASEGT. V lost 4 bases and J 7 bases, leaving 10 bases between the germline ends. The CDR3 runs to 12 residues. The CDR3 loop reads CASSGKQIEAFF. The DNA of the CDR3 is TGTGCCAGCAGTGGTAAACAGATTGAAGCTTTCTTT.

CDR3 region: CSAQGAGETQYF. For the CDR3, the DNA is TGCAGCGCCCAGGGGGCAGGGGAGACCCAGTACTTC. This chain connects TRBV29-1 to TRBJ2-5; 8 positions agree with TRBD1. Germline CDR1 SQVTM, CDR2 ANQGSEA. The CDR3 has 12 amino acids. The V and J ends lost 7 bases and 5 bases, in that order; junction bases with no gene match: 6.

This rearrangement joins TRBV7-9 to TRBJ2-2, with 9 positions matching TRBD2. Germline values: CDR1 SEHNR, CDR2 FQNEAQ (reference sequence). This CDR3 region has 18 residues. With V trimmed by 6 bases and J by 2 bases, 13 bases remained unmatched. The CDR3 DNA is TGTGCCAGCAGATTACCCCCGGCGGGAGGGCCTAACACCGGGGAGCTGTTTTTT. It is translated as CASRLPPAGGPNTGELFF.

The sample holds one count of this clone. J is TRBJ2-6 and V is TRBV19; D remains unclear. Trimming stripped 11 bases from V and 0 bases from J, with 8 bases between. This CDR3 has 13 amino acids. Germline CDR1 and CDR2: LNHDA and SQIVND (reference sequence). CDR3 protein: CASRISGANVLTF. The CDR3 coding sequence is TGTGCCTCCAGGATCTCTGGGGCCAACGTCCTGACTTTC.

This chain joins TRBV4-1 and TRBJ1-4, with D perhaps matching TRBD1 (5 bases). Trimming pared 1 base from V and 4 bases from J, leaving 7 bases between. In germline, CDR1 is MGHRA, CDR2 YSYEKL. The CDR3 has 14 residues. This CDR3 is CASSQVGLNEKLFF. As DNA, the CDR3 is TGCGCCAGCAGCCAAGTGGGGCTTAATGAAAAACTGTTTTTT.

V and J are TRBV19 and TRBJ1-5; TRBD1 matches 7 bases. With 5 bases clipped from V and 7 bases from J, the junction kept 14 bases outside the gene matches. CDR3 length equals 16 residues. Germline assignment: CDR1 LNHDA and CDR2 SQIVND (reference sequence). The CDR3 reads CASSPRRTGVGQPQHF. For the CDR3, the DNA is TGTGCCAGTAGTCCCCGTAGAACAGGGGTCGGCCAGCCCCAGCATTTT.

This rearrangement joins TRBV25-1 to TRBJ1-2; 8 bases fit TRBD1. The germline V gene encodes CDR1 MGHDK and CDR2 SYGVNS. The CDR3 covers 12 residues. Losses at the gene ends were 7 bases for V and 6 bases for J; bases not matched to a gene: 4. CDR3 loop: CASTQGANGYTF. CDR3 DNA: TGTGCCAGCACCCAGGGGGCTAATGGCTACACCTTC.

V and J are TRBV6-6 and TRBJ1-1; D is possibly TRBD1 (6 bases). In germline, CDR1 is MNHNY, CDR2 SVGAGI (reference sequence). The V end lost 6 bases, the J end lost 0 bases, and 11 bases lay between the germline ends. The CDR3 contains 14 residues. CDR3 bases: TGTGCCAGCAGACAACAGGGTCTGAACACTGAAGCTTTCTTT. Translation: CASRQQGLNTEAFF.

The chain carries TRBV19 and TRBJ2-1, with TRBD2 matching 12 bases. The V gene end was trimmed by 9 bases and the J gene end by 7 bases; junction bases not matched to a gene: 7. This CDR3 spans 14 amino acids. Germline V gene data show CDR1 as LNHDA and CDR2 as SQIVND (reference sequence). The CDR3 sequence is CASQGTSGRNEQFF. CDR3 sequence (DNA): TGTGCCAGCCAGGGTACTAGCGGGAGGAATGAGCAGTTCTTC.

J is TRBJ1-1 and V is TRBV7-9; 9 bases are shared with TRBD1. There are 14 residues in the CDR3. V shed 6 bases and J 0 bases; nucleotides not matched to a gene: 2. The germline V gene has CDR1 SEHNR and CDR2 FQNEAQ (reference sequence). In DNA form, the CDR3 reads TGTGCCAGCAGGGACAGGGGCATGAACACTGAAGCTTTCTTT. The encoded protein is CASRDRGMNTEAFF.

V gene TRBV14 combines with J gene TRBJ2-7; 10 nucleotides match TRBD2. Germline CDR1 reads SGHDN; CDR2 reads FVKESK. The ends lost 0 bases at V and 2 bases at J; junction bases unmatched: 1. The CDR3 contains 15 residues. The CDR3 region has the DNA TGTGCCAGCAGCCAAGAACTAGCGGGACCCTACGAGCAGTACTTC. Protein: CASSQELAGPYEQYF.

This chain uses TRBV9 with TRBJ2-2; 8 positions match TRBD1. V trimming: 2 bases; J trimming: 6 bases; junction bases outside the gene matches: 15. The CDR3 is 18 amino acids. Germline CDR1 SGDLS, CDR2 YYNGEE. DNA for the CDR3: TGTGCCAGCAGCGTCTTATCTGGACAGGGTTCTCCTCCCGGGGAGCTGTTTTTT. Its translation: CASSVLSGQGSPPGELFF. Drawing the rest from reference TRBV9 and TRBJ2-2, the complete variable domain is DSGVTQTPKHLITATGQRVTLRCSPRSGDLSVYWYQQSLDQGLQFLIQYYNGEERAKGNILERFSAQQFPDLHSELNLSSLELGDSALYFCASSVLSGQGSPPGELFFGEGSRLTVL.

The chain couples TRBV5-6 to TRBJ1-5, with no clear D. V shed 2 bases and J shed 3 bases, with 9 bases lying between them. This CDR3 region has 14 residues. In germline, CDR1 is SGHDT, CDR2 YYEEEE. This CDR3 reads CASSLRTNNQPQHF. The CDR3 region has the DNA TGTGCCAGCAGCTTAAGAACTAACAATCAGCCCCAGCATTTT.

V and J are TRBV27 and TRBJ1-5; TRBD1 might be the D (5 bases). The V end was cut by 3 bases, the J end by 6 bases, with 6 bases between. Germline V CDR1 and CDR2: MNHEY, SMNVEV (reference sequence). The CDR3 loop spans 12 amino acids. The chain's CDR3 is CASSFGGQPQHF. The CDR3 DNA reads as TGTGCCAGCAGTTTCGGGGGTCAGCCCCAGCATTTT.

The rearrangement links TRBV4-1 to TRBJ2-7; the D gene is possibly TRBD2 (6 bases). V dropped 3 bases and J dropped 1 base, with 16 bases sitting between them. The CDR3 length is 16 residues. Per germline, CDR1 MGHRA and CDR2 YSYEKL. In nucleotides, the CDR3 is TGCGCCAGCAGCCAGGCCCCCGGGGGTATATCCTACGAGCAGTACTTC. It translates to CASSQAPGGISYEQYF.

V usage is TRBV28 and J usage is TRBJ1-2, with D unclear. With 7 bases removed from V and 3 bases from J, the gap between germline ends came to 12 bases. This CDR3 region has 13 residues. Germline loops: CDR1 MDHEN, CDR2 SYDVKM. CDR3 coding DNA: TGTGCCAGCACCCCAGGCTCTCACTATGGCTACACCTTC. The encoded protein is CASTPGSHYGYTF.

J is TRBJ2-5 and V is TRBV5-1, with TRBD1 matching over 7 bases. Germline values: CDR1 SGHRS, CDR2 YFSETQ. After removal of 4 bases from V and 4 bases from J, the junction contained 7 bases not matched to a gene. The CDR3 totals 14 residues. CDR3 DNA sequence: TGCGCCAGCAGCAGGACAGGCAATCTAGAGACCCAGTACTTC. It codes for CASSRTGNLETQYF. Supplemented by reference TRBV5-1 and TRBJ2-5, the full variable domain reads KAGVTQTPRYLIKTRGQQVTLSCSPISGHRSVSWYQQTPGQGLQFLFEYFSETQRNKGNFPGRFSGRQFSNSRSEMNVSTLELGDSALYLCASSRTGNLETQYFGPGTRLLVL.

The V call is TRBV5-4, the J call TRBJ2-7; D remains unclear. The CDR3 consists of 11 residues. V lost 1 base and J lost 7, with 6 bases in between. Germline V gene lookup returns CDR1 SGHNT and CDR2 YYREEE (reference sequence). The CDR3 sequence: CASSLLREQYF. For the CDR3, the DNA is TGTGCCAGCAGCTTGCTTCGGGAGCAGTACTTC.

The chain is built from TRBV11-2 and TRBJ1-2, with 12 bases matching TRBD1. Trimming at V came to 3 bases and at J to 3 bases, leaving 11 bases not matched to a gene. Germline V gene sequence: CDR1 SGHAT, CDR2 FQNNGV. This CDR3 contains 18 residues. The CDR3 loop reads CASSLIRDRGRRDYGYTF. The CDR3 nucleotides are TGTGCCAGCAGCTTGATCCGGGACAGGGGGCGTCGGGACTATGGCTACACCTTC.

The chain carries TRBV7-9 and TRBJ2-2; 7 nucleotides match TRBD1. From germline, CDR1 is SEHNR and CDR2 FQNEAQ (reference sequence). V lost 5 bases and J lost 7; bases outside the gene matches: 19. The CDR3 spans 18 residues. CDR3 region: CASSPKLGDRVFYGELFF. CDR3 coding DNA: TGTGCCAGCAGCCCAAAATTAGGAGACAGGGTTTTCTACGGGGAGCTGTTTTTT.

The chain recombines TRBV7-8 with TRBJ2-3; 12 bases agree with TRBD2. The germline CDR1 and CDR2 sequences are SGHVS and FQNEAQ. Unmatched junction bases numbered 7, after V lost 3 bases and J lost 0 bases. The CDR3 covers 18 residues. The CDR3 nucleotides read TGTGCCAGCAGCTTGCGACTAGCGGGGGACCATAGCACAGATACGCAGTATTTT. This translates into CASSLRLAGDHSTDTQYF.

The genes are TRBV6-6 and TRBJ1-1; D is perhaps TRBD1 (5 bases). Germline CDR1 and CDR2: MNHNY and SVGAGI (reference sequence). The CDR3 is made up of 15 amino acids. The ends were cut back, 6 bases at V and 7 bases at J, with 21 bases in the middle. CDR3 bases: TGTGCCAGCAGCCACCGGGCAGGGAGGGTTGTTGAAGCTTTCTTT. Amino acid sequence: CASSHRAGRVVEAFF.

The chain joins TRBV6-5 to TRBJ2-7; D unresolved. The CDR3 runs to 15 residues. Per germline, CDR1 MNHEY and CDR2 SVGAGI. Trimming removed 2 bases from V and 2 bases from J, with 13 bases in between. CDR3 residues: CASSYKRHPTYEQYF. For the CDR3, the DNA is TGTGCCAGCAGTTACAAGAGACACCCGACCTACGAGCAGTACTTC.